The 13 T cell receptor beta chains given below trace back to one sample, sequenced in a study of cytomegalovirus exposure and HLA in healthy donors (dated by TCRdb to about 2017). Libraries were constructed by the immunoSEQ multiplex PCR assay. The source is immuneACCESS, and TCRdb retained only in-frame sequences with V and J called. Part of the clones is not carried over; for the studies checked, unresolved V genes explain less than half of this, and the remainder is unexplained. For this sample there are fewer than 100,000 clones; roughly 93% appear just once. Approximately 2% of the sample is held by the ten biggest clonotypes. Sequencing used PBMCs. The receptors here all came from a man under 40 in good health and CMV-seronegative.

The chain is built from TRBV5-1 and TRBJ2-1, with 7 bases aligning to TRBD2. Germline CDR1 is SGHRS and CDR2 is YFSETQ. J gave up 4 bases and V 0 bases, and 4 bases lay outside the gene matches. The CDR3 extends over 15 amino acids. For the CDR3, the DNA is TGCGCCAGCAGCTTGGAGGCTAGCGGATACAATGAGCAGTTCTTC. Encoded protein: CASSLEASGYNEQFF.

The sample holds a few counts of this clone. J is TRBJ1-5 and V is TRBV19; no clear D gene. V was clipped by 3 bases and J by 6 bases, with 9 bases between them. The V gene's germline CDR1 is LNHDA and CDR2 SQIVND (reference sequence). The CDR3 covers 13 residues. CDR3 amino acids: CASSIRPGQPQHF. The CDR3 region has the DNA TGTGCCAGTAGTATTCGCCCGGGTCAGCCCCAGCATTTT.

This chain joins TRBV7-9 and TRBJ1-6; weak D call: TRBD1 (5 bases). CDR1 and CDR2 from the germline V gene are SEHNR and FQNEAQ (reference sequence). With 1 base removed from V and 12 bases from J, the gap between germline ends came to 13 bases. The CDR3 is 14 residues long. The CDR3 region has the DNA TGTGCCAGCAGCTTAGAACGATGGGGGGAACCCCTCCACTTT. This encodes CASSLERWGEPLHF.

About this clone: The junction differs from germline at one of its ends, possibly a read error. The CDR3 DNA is TGTGCCAGCAGCGTAGCCGGGACAGTATACAATGAGCAGTTCTTC. Encoded protein: CASSVAGTVYNEQFF. This chain uses TRBV7-9 with TRBJ2-1; 7 bases match TRBD1. Germline V gene data show CDR1 as SEHNR and CDR2 as FQNEAQ (reference sequence). This CDR3 is built from 15 residues.

The V call is TRBV28, the J call TRBJ2-1, with 9 bases that match TRBD2. With V trimmed by 3 bases and J by 4 bases, 7 bases remained unmatched. Germline CDR1 MDHEN, CDR2 SYDVKM. CDR3 length: 16 residues. This CDR3 reads CASSLTSGGPYNEQFF. The CDR3 DNA is TGTGCCAGCAGTTTGACTAGCGGAGGACCGTACAATGAGCAGTTCTTC.

CDR3 sequence reads: CASSLFTGAFPKETQYF. CDR3 coding DNA: TGTGCCAGCAGCCTCTTCACAGGGGCATTCCCCAAAGAGACCCAGTACTTC. The chain is built from TRBV7-9 and TRBJ2-5; 7 nucleotides align to TRBD1. The CDR3 runs 17 residues. With 5 bases clipped from V and 3 bases from J, the junction kept 15 bases outside the gene matches. The germline gives CDR1 SEHNR, CDR2 FQNEAQ (reference sequence).

The chain carries TRBV5-1 and TRBJ2-5; unclear D gene. The CDR3 is 14 residues long. V was cut by 0 bases and J by 1 base, with 7 bases left in between. Germline V gene lookup returns CDR1 SGHRS and CDR2 YFSETQ. The CDR3 bases are TGCGCCAGCAGCTTGGACACCTCCCAAGAGACCCAGTACTTC. It codes for CASSLDTSQETQYF.

The rearrangement uses TRBV10-3 and TRBJ1-2, with 10 bases matching TRBD1. The CDR3 spans 15 residues. The J segment lost 6 bases and the V segment lost 7 bases, leaving 11 bases of the junction unmatched. The germline gives CDR1 ENHRY, CDR2 SYGVKD. The CDR3 sequence is CAINGLGQGTHGYTF. As DNA, the CDR3 is TGTGCCATCAACGGCCTGGGACAGGGGACCCATGGCTACACCTTC.

V is TRBV29-1 and J is TRBJ2-1; D is unclear. CDR1 and CDR2 (germline): SQVTM, ANQGSEA. This CDR3 is built from 15 residues. Trimming cost V 3 bases and J 5 bases, with 17 bases left between them. CDR3 protein: CSVEGPPRNDNEQFF. CDR3 in DNA: TGCAGCGTTGAGGGCCCCCCCCGAAACGACAATGAGCAGTTCTTC.

The chain recombines TRBV15 with TRBJ1-5, with D tentatively TRBD1 (5 bases). The CDR3 covers 13 residues. Germline CDR1 and CDR2: LNHNV and YYDKDF (reference sequence). V dropped 6 bases and J dropped 7 bases, with 13 bases sitting between them. The chain's CDR3 is CATSSGVLQPQHF. The CDR3 DNA reads as TGTGCCACCAGTTCGGGGGTGTTACAGCCCCAGCATTTT. The full variable domain, rest sourced from reference TRBV15 and TRBJ1-5, is DAMVIQNPRYQVTQFGKPVTLSCSQTLNHNVMYWYQQKSSQAPKLLFHYYDKDFNNEADTPDNFQSRRPNTSFCFLDIRSPGLGDTAMYLCATSSGVLQPQHFGDGTRLSIL.

This chain joins TRBV6-6 and TRBJ2-1; no firm D call. Trimming left V 6 bases short and J 11 bases short, with 11 bases between. Per germline, CDR1 MNHNY and CDR2 SVGAGI (reference sequence). CDR3 length: 11 residues. Here the CDR3 reads CASSPQNQQFF. CDR3 DNA sequence: TGTGCCAGCAGCCCACAGAATCAGCAGTTCTTC.

In DNA, the CDR3 is TGTGCCAGCTCACCTTTCCCGGGACTAGCGAGAGAATTGACCGGGGAGCTGTTTTTT. Translation: CASSPFPGLARELTGELFF. This sequence joins TRBV18 and TRBJ2-2; 10 nucleotides line up with TRBD2. The CDR3 extends over 19 amino acids. Germline assignment: CDR1 KGHSH and CDR2 LQKENI. With 3 bases clipped from V and 5 bases from J, the junction kept 15 bases outside the gene matches.

This sequence joins TRBV6-5 and TRBJ2-7; D unresolved. V lost 9 bases and J 3 bases, leaving 6 bases between the germline ends. CDR1 MNHEY and CDR2 SVGAGI come from the germline V gene. The CDR3 is 10 residues long. CDR3 region: CASRDYEQYF. In DNA, the CDR3 is TGTGCCAGTCGCGACTACGAGCAGTACTTC.